This T cell receptor beta chain stems from a study of blood T cells in healthy people across ages. This clonotype was observed a few times. Germline values: CDR1 MDHEN, CDR2 SYDVKM. The CDR3 loop spans 16 amino acids. V gave up 3 bases and J gave up 7 bases; unmatched junction bases: 14. Next came a second PCR, run for about 6 to 12 cycles, which used a sample-barcoded 5' primer along with a J-beta primer mix. TCRdb analysed the 5' RACE reads with MiXCR anew, one entry per CDR3 protein. The sample lists about 1.1 million distinct CDR3 sequences, around two fifths occurring once. J is TRBJ1-2 and V is TRBV28; 7 bases agree with TRBD1. The sample consisted of blood. This clonotype originated in a man between 18 and 29 years old in good health. The CDR3 is CASSFNLGAGGPGYTF. The CDR3 DNA reads TGTGCCAGCAGTTTTAATCTTGGGGCAGGGGGTCCTGGCTACACCTTC.